This TCR beta chain derives from a study of T-cell memory formation after mild COVID-19. Study background: Largely, the TCR clusters proved donor specific.

With regard to this clonotype: What it binds is not known.

This CDR3 comprises 15 residues. J was trimmed by 9 bases and V by 2 bases; bases with no gene match: 9. A 5'RACE reaction primed in the constant segment made cDNA libraries of TCR alpha and TCR beta, and these carried sample barcodes and UMIs. TCRdb re-analysed the 5' RACE reads in MiXCR, keeping a single row per CDR3 protein. Of hundreds of thousands of distinct CDR3 sequences listed, 20% were seen once; the top ten hold approximately 12%. Study-wide results and caveats: Specificity for SARS-CoV-2 was not confirmed among the second-wave clones peaking on day 37. Pre-infection memory harbored some responding clones, suggesting cross-reactive memory joined.

The chain recombines TRBV12-3 or TRBV12-4 with TRBJ2-1, with 8 bases fitting TRBD1. This TCR came from an adult woman who had mild COVID-19 (a few samples of this study predate the infection). Cell type and time point are not known. Specimen: PBMCs or a T cell subset sorted from them (not recorded which). This CDR3 reads CASSLPSDRVSEQFF. The CDR3 DNA reads as TGTGCCAGCAGTTTACCTTCGGACAGGGTCAGTGAGCAGTTCTTC.